This record looks at one T cell receptor beta chain sequence and its context. The antigen it binds to is not known. The record has no base qualities; no much larger clone is one base away. Amplification of TCR beta CDR3 regions was carried out from RNA transcripts. The TCR CDR3 was subjected to a first round of RT-PCR using the HTBI primer set and the Qiagen OneStep RT-PCR kit. The libraries were constructed in a second round of multiplex PCR and then size-selected and purified. Paired-end sequencing of the libraries was performed with 100 bp reads on an Illumina HiSeq2000. As for the original processing: SOAPnuke was used to process the raw data, throwing out any read that contained adapters or uncalled bases, had a mean Phred below 15, or lacked an exact constant-primer or identifier match. COPE v1.2.5 was used to merge high-quality paired reads, and clonotypes were defined as unique nucleotide sequences. MiTCR v1.1 was used to align the clonotypes against IMGT TRBV, TRBD and TRBJ reference segments. The analysis included only V-J combinations with a frequency above 0.0001, which together covered approximately 99% of the repertoires. The TCS score was defined as the ratio of F50 (clonal expansion) to E x V (chaos), calculated using BLOSUM62-based TCRdist between CDR3 peptides within each V-J. Welch's t-statistics and random forest reduced several hundred V-J features to 10 to 15, which were used in a naive Bayes classifier (R e1071). TCRdb applied fastp at Q25 and MiXCR to the public reads, then kept only in-frame beta chains. Each CDR3 protein appears once, grouped with its most common genes and DNA. The V and J calls and clone size come from TCRdb's table, not from the authors' own analysis. The sample records under 600,000 distinct CDR3 sequences, around 16% of which are singletons. Less than 3.5% of the sample goes to the ten largest clones.

These data originate in a study of T cells in Graves' hyperthyroidism and ophthalmopathy (dated by TCRdb to the late 2010s). Looking at the study overall: Peripheral blood samples were taken at initial diagnosis, before any treatment was given. Prospective prediction of ophthalmopathy was tested in an independent validation cohort of about 19 hyperthyroidism patients and some 17 patients who later progressed to ophthalmopathy. The approximately 100 discovery patients were divided at random into training and test sets in a 7:3 ratio. TCR V-J signatures able to tell the groups apart were searched for in a discovery cohort of more than 90 patients, of whom roughly 42 had Graves' ophthalmopathy and 55 to 65 had stable Graves' hyperthyroidism. Thyroid tissue and blood T-cell repertoires from six Graves' hyperthyroidism patients were also compared in the study. TCR Vbeta CDR3 sequencing of some 140 peripheral blood samples (around 45 ophthalmopathy, approximately 80 hyperthyroidism and approximately 17 progressor patients) is reported in the paper. After blood sampling, hyperthyroidism patients were treated with methimazole at a starting dose of 30 mg daily, and ophthalmopathy patients were treated with high-dose intravenous methylprednisolone. Paper-wide results and their limitations: No statistical method was used to fix the sample size in advance, and group allocation was not hidden from the investigators. Most expanded thyroid clonotypes (frequency above 0.001) were also detected in blood, suggesting blood repertoires may reflect thyroid immune responses. In validation, the model predicted progression to ophthalmopathy a median of around six months before onset, with about 71% sensitivity and nearly 75% specificity. A 13 V-J signature model separated ophthalmopathy from stable hyperthyroidism, with 87.88% sensitivity and 81.08% specificity in cross-validation and 80%/75% in testing.

In the ophthalmopathy patients, disease was moderately to severely active, with a Clinical Activity Score of 3 or more, a NOSPECS grade of 4 or more, and a duration of less than 3 months. Any patient with an uncontrolled infection, another autoimmune disease, pregnancy or lactation was excluded. Clinical symptoms, serum thyroxine and TRAb, thyroid ultrasound, and orbital computed tomography formed the basis for the diagnoses. Ficoll-Paque density gradient centrifugation was used to isolate PBMCs from 8 to 10 ml of fresh peripheral blood. Total RNA was extracted with Trizol reagent, and quality was checked on an Agilent 2100 Bioanalyzer. What was sequenced was blood. This receptor was identified in a woman aged 40 to 50 with Graves' ophthalmopathy.

For the CDR3, the sequence is CASSVIGDTEAFF. The DNA sequence is given as TGTGCCAGTAGCGTTATTGGGGACACTGAAGCTTTCTTT. The rearrangement combines TRBV19 with TRBJ1-1, with the D gene too uncertain to name. The germline V gene (reference sequence) gives CDR1 as LNHDA and CDR2 as SQIVND. V is clipped by 6 bases and J by 3 bases, and the sequence between their germline boundaries is 11 bases long. Measured from the cysteine to the phenylalanine, the CDR3 is 13 residues long. Of the read, only the CDR3 DNA is kept; its 39 bases are in frame from base 1.